The T cell receptor (beta chain) under discussion was sequenced for a study of PD-1 blockade in classical Hodgkin lymphoma. CDR3 length equals 13 residues. Trimming shortened V by 1 base and J by 7 bases, and 10 bases separated the two germline ends. The germline gives CDR1 LNHDA, CDR2 SQIVND (reference sequence). Clones were read by immunoSEQ multiplex PCR, and TCRdb kept only the in-frame ones, dropping some. Counted here are almost 20,000 clones, over 80% occurring once; the ten biggest clones make up roughly 1.2%. Specified time point: newly diagnosed, previously untreated cHL patient sample. Thawed PBMCs were the source of CD4+ T cells, purified by magnetic negative selection. Newly diagnosed, untreated classical Hodgkin lymphoma PBMCs served as comparison.

This rearrangement joins TRBV19 to TRBJ2-5; no clear D gene. The TCR sequence derives from a human donor with classical Hodgkin lymphoma. The sequencing input was CD4+ T cells from blood. CDR3 DNA: TGTGCCAGTAGTATAGGCCAAGGCGCGACCCAGTACTTC. It specifies CASSIGQGATQYF.